This T cell receptor beta chain was captured in a study of vaccination effects on CD4 cells after COVID-19. Study-wide results and limits: Clones that were induced by infection or by vaccine showed marked contraction late after vaccination. The study, lacking early post-infection timepoints, had few convalescent patients.

Data came from immunoSEQ multiplex PCR; TCRdb stores just in-frame clones and leaves some out. The profile shows roughly 42,000 clones, around 68% of them singletons. The V gene's germline CDR1 is MGHDK and CDR2 SYGVNS. Trimming pared 4 bases from V and 2 bases from J, leaving 15 bases between. This CDR3 comprises 16 residues. This clone was seen a handful of times. What it recognizes is unknown. Before any sequencing was done, the ViraFEST assay used viral peptide pools to expand antigen-specific CD4+ T cells. The culture ran for under eleven days, and then CD4+ T cells were isolated. Nucleocapsid antibodies stayed negative before and after vaccination, showing no earlier SARS-CoV-2 infection.

V usage is TRBV25-1 and J usage is TRBJ1-3; the D gene is possibly TRBD1 (5 bases). Specimen: CD4+ T cells from PBMCs cultured with HCoV-OC43 spike peptides, collected before COVID-19 vaccination. Subset given: HCoV-OC43 spike overlapping peptide pool stimulation. The source of this sequence is a human donor who received a COVID-19 vaccine. CDR3 nucleotides: TGTGCCAGCAGTGGCGGGGCGGGGTCGACTGGAAACACCATATATTTT. It encodes CASSGGAGSTGNTIYF.